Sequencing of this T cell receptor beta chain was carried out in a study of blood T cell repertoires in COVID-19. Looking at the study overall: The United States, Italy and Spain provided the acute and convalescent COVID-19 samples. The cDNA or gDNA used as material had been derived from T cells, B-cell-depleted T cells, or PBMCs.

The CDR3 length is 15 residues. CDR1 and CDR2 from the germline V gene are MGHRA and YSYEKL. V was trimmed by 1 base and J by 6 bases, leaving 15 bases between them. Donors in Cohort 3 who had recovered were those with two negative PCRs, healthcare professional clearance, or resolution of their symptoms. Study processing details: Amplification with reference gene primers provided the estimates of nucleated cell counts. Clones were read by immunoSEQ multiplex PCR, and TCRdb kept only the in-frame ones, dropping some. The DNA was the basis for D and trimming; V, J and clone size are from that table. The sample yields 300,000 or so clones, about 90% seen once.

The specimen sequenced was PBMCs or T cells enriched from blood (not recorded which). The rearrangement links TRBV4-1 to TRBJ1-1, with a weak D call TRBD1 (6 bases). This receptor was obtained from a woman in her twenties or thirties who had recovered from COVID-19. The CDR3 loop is CASSQVQGRAAEAFF. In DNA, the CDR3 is TGCGCCAGCAGCCAAGTCCAGGGGCGTGCTGCTGAAGCTTTCTTT.